Shown below are 7 T cell receptor beta chains from a single sample sequenced in a study of shared clonotypes between healthy human individuals. Clones were sequenced by immunoSEQ multiplex PCR, and TCRdb holds only the in-frame ones, with some missing. Among millions of clones, roughly 95% were seen once, and the ten largest hold roughly 1.1%. Terminally differentiated effector memory CD45RA+ cells were excluded by CCR7 positive selection of CD45RO-negative cells. Sequences were obtained from naive CD8+ T cells sorted from blood. The source is a man aged 18 to 35 in good health.

The rearrangement joins TRBV7-9 to TRBJ1-2; D is perhaps TRBD1 (5 bases). From germline, CDR1 is SEHNR and CDR2 FQNEAQ (reference sequence). Deletions cut 1 base from V and 4 bases from J, with 10 bases between. The CDR3 covers 14 residues. CDR3 in DNA: TGTGCCAGCAGCTTAGATCAGGGTTCCTATGGCTACACCTTC. Amino acids: CASSLDQGSYGYTF.

This rearrangement joins TRBV19 to TRBJ1-2; D remains ambiguous. CDR1 LNHDA and CDR2 SQIVND come from the germline V gene (reference sequence). Trimming cost V 6 bases and J 4 bases, with 9 bases left between them. The CDR3 runs 12 residues. Written as DNA, the CDR3 is TGTGCCAGTAGGGAGAGTTTCTATGGCTACACCTTC. This encodes CASRESFYGYTF.

The chain recombines TRBV4-3 with TRBJ2-7, with 10 bases matching TRBD2. The ends lost 1 base at V and 5 bases at J; junction bases unmatched: 11. Germline CDR1 LGHNA, CDR2 YSLEER. This CDR3 spans 17 amino acids. CDR3 DNA sequence: TGCGCCAGCAGCCAAGGGATGCTAGCGGGAGAGGAAGACGAGCAGTACTTC. This codes for CASSQGMLAGEEDEQYF.

J is TRBJ2-7 and V is TRBV5-6; TRBD1 agrees at 10 bases. Unmatched junction bases numbered 6, after V lost 0 bases and J lost 3 bases. In germline, CDR1 is SGHDT, CDR2 YYEEEE. The CDR3 has 16 amino acids. CDR3 sequence (DNA): TGTGCCAGCAGCTTGGAAGGACAGGGGGTCTACTACGAGCAGTACTTC. Its protein product is CASSLEGQGVYYEQYF.

The gene calls are TRBV13 and TRBJ1-1, with unresolved D. The CDR3 is made up of 13 amino acids. Trimming took 1 base from V and 5 from J, leaving 8 bases between them. Germline V CDR1 and CDR2: PRHDT, FYEKMQ (reference sequence). The CDR3 DNA follows: TGTGCCAGCAGCTTAGAAGGGTTGACTGAAGCTTTCTTT. Its translation is CASSLEGLTEAFF.

With regard to this clone: The identical CDR3 is also encoded by other nucleotide sequences in the sample. The chain links TRBV5-6 to TRBJ2-7; TRBD2 matches at 9 bases. This CDR3 is built from 14 residues. Germline V lookup: CDR1 SGHDT, CDR2 YYEEEE. Trimming at V came to 0 bases and at J to 3 bases, leaving 1 base not matched to a gene. CDR3: CASSLGLAVYEQYF. The CDR3 DNA reads as TGTGCCAGCAGCTTGGGACTAGCGGTCTACGAGCAGTACTTC.

This clone was detected once. The genes are TRBV6-5 and TRBJ1-1; D gene unclear. Germline V gene lookup returns CDR1 MNHEY and CDR2 SVGAGI. The CDR3 sequence is 15 residues long. V was clipped by 2 bases and J by 4 bases, with 14 bases between them. CDR3 residues: CASSYARETPTEAFF. The CDR3 DNA follows: TGTGCCAGCAGTTACGCGCGCGAGACTCCCACTGAAGCTTTCTTT.